The clone carrying this TCR beta chain was observed at least ten times. The target antigen is unknown. The germline gene is not matched at one end of the junction; a read error may be the cause. TCR beta libraries were built with iRepertoire HTBI primers and Arm-PCR of CDR3 regions. Per the original methods: The samples included roughly 61 TRBV and 14 TRBJ segments. TCRdb reprocessed the multiplex PCR reads via MiXCR and lists one record per CDR3 protein. TCRdb, rather than the study authors, made the V and J calls. This sample has 400,000 to 500,000 distinct CDR3 sequences, with 11% to 15% found just once. Germline CDR1 SGHAT, CDR2 FQNNGV. CDR3 length: 12 amino acids. This entry comes from a study of regulatory T cells in long-lasting Graves disease. The wider study: Graves' patients, newly diagnosed, had taken antithyroid drugs under 3 months. Findings and caveats of the study: Sampling was limited to peripheral blood rather than thyroid tissue.

Regarding time point: newly diagnosed GD, antithyroid drugs for less than 3 months. Scientists built the TCR library using RNA that was extracted from PBMCs. These data were also filed under a second study, of T cells in Graves' hyperthyroidism and ophthalmopathy. That report adds: The diagnoses drew upon clinical symptoms, serum thyroxine and TRAb, thyroid ultrasound and orbital computed tomography.

The chain couples TRBV11-2 to TRBJ1-3, with unresolved D. The TCR was taken from a woman between 45 and 60 years old with Graves disease. This material consisted of peripheral blood mononuclear cells (PBMCs), taken at new diagnosis, from a patient treated with antithyroid drugs. The CDR3 DNA follows: TGTGCCAGCAGCCTAGAAGGAAACACCATATATTTT. It translates to CASSLEGNTIYF.